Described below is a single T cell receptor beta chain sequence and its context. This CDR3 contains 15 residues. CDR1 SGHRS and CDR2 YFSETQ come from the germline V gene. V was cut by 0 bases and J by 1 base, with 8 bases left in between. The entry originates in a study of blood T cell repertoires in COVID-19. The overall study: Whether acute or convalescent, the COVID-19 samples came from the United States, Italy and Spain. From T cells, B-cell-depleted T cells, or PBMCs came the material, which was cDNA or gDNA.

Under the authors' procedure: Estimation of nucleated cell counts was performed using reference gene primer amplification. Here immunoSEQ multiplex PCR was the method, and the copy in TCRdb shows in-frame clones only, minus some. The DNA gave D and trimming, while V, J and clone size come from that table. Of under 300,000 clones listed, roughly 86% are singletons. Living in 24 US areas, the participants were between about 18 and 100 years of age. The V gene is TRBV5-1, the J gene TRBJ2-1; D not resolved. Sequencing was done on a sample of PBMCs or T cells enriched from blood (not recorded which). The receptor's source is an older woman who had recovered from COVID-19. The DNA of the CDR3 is TGCGCCAGCAGCTTGGTCAGCGTTTCCTACAATGAGCAGTTCTTC. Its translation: CASSLVSVSYNEQFF. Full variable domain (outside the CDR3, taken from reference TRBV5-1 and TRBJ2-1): KAGVTQTPRYLIKTRGQQVTLSCSPISGHRSVSWYQQTPGQGLQFLFEYFSETQRNKGNFPGRFSGRQFSNSRSEMNVSTLELGDSALYLCASSLVSVSYNEQFFGPGTRLTVL.